The 25 T cell receptor beta chains in this list originate from one sample, sequenced in a study of OX40 agonist ivuxolimab in advanced cancers. Some clones are missing from TCRdb's copy, which holds only in-frame ones; the method was immunoSEQ multiplex PCR. The profile covers 60,000 to 70,000 clones, with less than 95% appearing a single time and 12% taken by the ten largest. The source material was CD4+ or CD8+ T cells sorted from blood, sampled in a trial of the OX40 agonist ivuxolimab. These receptors were collected from an adult with an advanced solid tumor such as melanoma, head and neck, liver or kidney cancer.

V and J are TRBV6-5 and TRBJ2-1; no reliable D call. The CDR3 is 16 amino acids. V was pared by 0 bases and J by 0 bases, with 9 bases between. The germline V gene has CDR1 MNHEY and CDR2 SVGAGI. The CDR3 here is CASSYSKYSSYNEQFF. DNA for the CDR3: TGTGCCAGCAGTTACTCGAAGTACAGCTCCTACAATGAGCAGTTCTTC.

CDR3 residues: CASSYGTSGGSTDTQYF. In nucleotides, the CDR3 is TGTGCCAGCAGTTACGGGACTAGCGGGGGAAGCACAGATACGCAGTATTTT. The V and J genes are TRBV28 and TRBJ2-3; 14 bases agree with TRBD2. The CDR3 is made up of 17 amino acids. Germline V gene data show CDR1 as MDHEN and CDR2 as SYDVKM. Unmatched junction bases numbered 3, after V lost 4 bases and J lost 0 bases.

The chain joins TRBV4-1 to TRBJ2-3; D unclear. Trimming removed 1 base from V and 0 bases from J, with 11 bases in between. Germline CDR1 reads MGHRA; CDR2 reads YSYEKL. This CDR3 has 16 amino acids. The CDR3 region is CASSQVGGASTDTQYF. The CDR3 DNA follows: TGCGCCAGCAGCCAAGTCGGCGGAGCTAGCACAGATACGCAGTATTTT.

The genes are TRBV28 and TRBJ2-5, with D possibly TRBD1 on 6 matching bases. V lost 8 bases and J lost 0, with 16 bases in between. Germline V CDR1 and CDR2: MDHEN, SYDVKM. The CDR3 loop spans 15 amino acids. The CDR3 nucleotides read TGTGCCAGCGAGGTGAGGGGGTCCTACCAAGAGACCCAGTACTTC. Protein: CASEVRGSYQETQYF.

J is TRBJ1-4 and V is TRBV7-9; a weak D match, TRBD1 (5 bases). In germline, CDR1 is SEHNR, CDR2 FQNEAQ (reference sequence). The CDR3 length is 17 residues. Trimming shortened V by 5 bases and J by 8 bases, and 24 bases separated the two germline ends. The CDR3 DNA follows: TGTGCCAGCAGCGGTGGGGCTCCCTCGGTAATGGGGGAAAAACTGTTTTTT. It translates to CASSGGAPSVMGEKLFF.

This sequence joins TRBV2 and TRBJ2-3; perhaps TRBD1 as D (5 bases). The V gene lost 3 bases and the J gene lost 4 bases, with 5 bases spanning the gap. In germline, CDR1 is SNHLY, CDR2 FYNNEI. The CDR3 length is 12 residues. Written as DNA, the CDR3 is TGTGCCAGCAGTGACAGGGCAGATACGCAGTATTTT. Translated: CASSDRADTQYF.

This chain uses TRBV6-1 with TRBJ1-1; 7 bases are a match to TRBD1. The CDR3 is made up of 15 amino acids. Germline CDR1 and CDR2: MNHNS and SASEGT. V lost 6 bases, J lost 3 bases, and 10 bases stayed unmatched. The chain's CDR3 is CASSYDREGDTEAFF. The CDR3 coding sequence is TGTGCCAGCAGCTACGACAGGGAGGGAGACACTGAAGCTTTCTTT.

The chain recombines TRBV28 with TRBJ2-7, with TRBD2 matching 9 bases. This CDR3 contains 15 residues. CDR1 is MDHEN and CDR2 is SYDVKM in the germline V gene. J was trimmed by 5 bases and V by 2 bases; bases with no gene match: 7. The CDR3 sequence: CASSLMPSGTNEQYF. DNA of the CDR3: TGTGCCAGCAGTTTAATGCCTAGCGGGACCAACGAGCAGTACTTC.

J is TRBJ2-1 and V is TRBV9; maybe TRBD2 (6 bases). This CDR3 spans 15 amino acids. Trimming stripped 0 bases from V and 5 bases from J, with 12 bases between. Germline CDR1 and CDR2: SGDLS and YYNGEE. Here the CDR3 reads CASSVDSGRNNEQFF. The CDR3, as DNA: TGTGCCAGCAGCGTAGATAGCGGTCGAAACAATGAGCAGTTCTTC.

Only one count was recorded for this clone. The rearrangement joins TRBV6-5 to TRBJ2-7; D is possibly TRBD2 (6 bases). V dropped 4 bases and J dropped 2 bases, with 15 bases sitting between them. Looked up from germline, CDR1 is MNHEY and CDR2 is SVGAGI. This CDR3 is 15 amino acids long. CDR3 in amino acids: CASSFRTWTTYEQYF. The CDR3 region has the DNA TGTGCCAGCAGTTTCCGTACCTGGACTACCTACGAGCAGTACTTC.

This chain connects TRBV19 to TRBJ2-5; the match to TRBD1 covers 11 bases. V shed 1 base, J shed 4 bases, and the junction held 2 bases outside the gene matches. The CDR3 sequence is 15 residues long. CDR1 is LNHDA, CDR2 SQIVND, per germline (reference sequence). The CDR3 DNA reads TGTGCCAGTAGTATAGCCGGGACAGGGGGAGAGACCCAGTACTTC. Its translation is CASSIAGTGGETQYF.

The chain uses TRBV7-6 and TRBJ1-5; D is uncertain. The CDR3 is 13 residues long. V was trimmed by 0 bases and J by 7 bases, leaving 7 bases between them. Germline-derived CDR1 and CDR2 are SGHVS and FNYEAQ. This CDR3 is CASSLAPWQPQHF. The CDR3 DNA is TGTGCCAGCAGCTTAGCCCCCTGGCAGCCCCAGCATTTT. Combining the CDR3 with reference TRBV7-6 and TRBJ1-5 gives the whole variable domain GAGVSQSPRYKVTKRGQDVALRCDPISGHVSLYWYRQALGQGPEFLTYFNYEAQQDKSGLPNDRFSAERPEGSISTLTIQRTEQRDSAMYRCASSLAPWQPQHFGDGTRLSIL.

This chain joins TRBV9 and TRBJ1-5; D is possibly TRBD1 (5 bases). Germline assignment: CDR1 SGDLS and CDR2 YYNGEE. Trimming removed 4 bases from V and 3 bases from J, with 14 bases in between. The CDR3 loop spans 15 amino acids. CDR3 amino acids: CASSPGGGINQPQHF. Written as DNA, the CDR3 is TGTGCCAGCAGCCCTGGGGGGGGGATCAATCAGCCCCAGCATTTT.

The chain joins TRBV5-1 to TRBJ2-1, with D perhaps TRBD2 (5 bases). CDR1 is SGHRS, CDR2 YFSETQ, per germline. V was pared by 5 bases and J by 0 bases, with 12 bases between. The CDR3 length is 15 residues. DNA of the CDR3: TGCGCCAGCAGTTCTGGAGAGGGCTCCTACAATGAGCAGTTCTTC. As protein: CASSSGEGSYNEQFF.

This chain joins TRBV27 and TRBJ2-7, with TRBD2 matching over 10 bases. The germline gives CDR1 MNHEY, CDR2 SMNVEV (reference sequence). V was clipped by 1 base and J by 3 bases; unmatched bases: 6. The CDR3 contains 16 residues. In DNA form, the CDR3 reads TGTGCCAGCAGTTTATTGGGTTGGACTAGCGGCTACGAGCAGTACTTC. Translating it yields CASSLLGWTSGYEQYF.

The J gene is TRBJ2-1, the V gene TRBV28; D is ambiguous. This CDR3 region has 16 residues. The V gene's germline CDR1 is MDHEN and CDR2 SYDVKM. Between the trimmed V and J ends, which lost 5 bases and 2 bases, there was a span of 16 bases. The DNA for the CDR3 is TGTGCCAGCAGTCAGGAGCCCTTAAACCCCTACAATGAGCAGTTCTTC. This sequence encodes CASSQEPLNPYNEQFF.

The gene calls are TRBV5-5 and TRBJ2-2; D unresolved. Per the germline V gene, CDR1 is SGHKS and CDR2 is YYEKEE (reference sequence). The CDR3 loop spans 15 amino acids. Trimming stripped 1 base from V and 0 bases from J, with 7 bases between. CDR3: CASSLYQTNTGELFF. In DNA, the CDR3 is TGTGCCAGCAGCTTGTATCAGACGAACACCGGGGAGCTGTTTTTT.

This clone was observed a handful of times. J is TRBJ1-5 and V is TRBV6-6; the D is unclear. V gave up 3 bases and J gave up 6 bases, with 18 bases separating them. Germline CDR1 reads MNHNY; CDR2 reads SVGAGI (reference sequence). The CDR3 spans 16 residues. As DNA, the CDR3 is TGTGCCAGCAGTTATAGGGCAAAGAGTCCCTTTCAGCCCCAGCATTTT. This translates into CASSYRAKSPFQPQHF.

V gene TRBV19 combines with J gene TRBJ2-5; D is undetermined. The V gene lost 5 bases and the J gene lost 5 bases, with 15 bases spanning the gap. Per the germline V gene, CDR1 is LNHDA and CDR2 is SQIVND (reference sequence). The CDR3 length is 14 residues. CDR3 DNA: TGTGCCAGTAGTGGCCCCGTCCTAGGGGAGACCCAGTACTTC. It is translated as CASSGPVLGETQYF.

The chain combines TRBV5-1 with TRBJ2-7; 12 nucleotides align to TRBD2. The trim removed 1 base at V and 4 bases at J, leaving 0 bases unmatched. Germline loops: CDR1 SGHRS, CDR2 YFSETQ. The CDR3 is 14 amino acids. Written as DNA, the CDR3 is TGCGCCAGCAGCTTGACTAGCGGGAGGTACGAGCAGTACTTC. It specifies CASSLTSGRYEQYF.

This sequence joins TRBV5-6 and TRBJ2-5; D gene uncertain. The CDR3 contains 14 residues. V lost 2 bases and J lost 0, with 8 bases in between. Germline lookup yields CDR1 SGHDT and CDR2 YYEEEE. In nucleotides, the CDR3 is TGTGCCAGCAGCTTTTTAAGTAACCAAGAGACCCAGTACTTC. Residues: CASSFLSNQETQYF. Complete variable domain (other parts from reference TRBV5-6 and TRBJ2-5): DAGVTQSPTHLIKTRGQQVTLRCSPKSGHDTVSWYQQALGQGPQFIFQYYEEEERQRGNFPDRFSGHQFPNYSSELNVNALLLGDSALYLCASSFLSNQETQYFGPGTRLLVL.

The CDR3, as DNA: TGTGCCAGCAGCTTAAGCGCGGAGCAGTACTTC. Translation: CASSLSAEQYF. This chain uses TRBV7-2 with TRBJ2-7; D is ambiguous. Germline assignment: CDR1 SGHTA and CDR2 FQGNSA. The CDR3 runs 11 residues. Trimming removed 2 bases from V and 7 bases from J, with 6 bases in between.

This rearrangement joins TRBV11-3 to TRBJ2-1, with 9 bases matching TRBD2. This CDR3 is built from 15 residues. CDR1 and CDR2 (germline): SGHNT, YENEEA. With V trimmed by 5 bases and J by 4 bases, 6 bases remained unmatched. In DNA, the CDR3 is TGTGCCAGCAGCCGACCTAGCGGGGAATACAATGAGCAGTTCTTC. It specifies CASSRPSGEYNEQFF.

Written as DNA, the CDR3 is TGTGCCAGCAGCGTATCTGATAACACTGAAGCTTTCTTT. It is translated as CASSVSDNTEAFF. This chain links TRBV9 with TRBJ1-1; D unresolved. V lost 1 base to trimming and J lost 2 bases, with 6 bases between them. This CDR3 region has 13 residues. The germline gives CDR1 SGDLS, CDR2 YYNGEE.

The rearrangement uses TRBV28 and TRBJ2-5; the match to TRBD2 covers 8 bases. The J call could be wrong; TRBJ2-7 is a better fit for the DNA end. Per germline, CDR1 MDHEN and CDR2 SYDVKM. The CDR3 is made up of 14 amino acids. CDR3 sequence reads: CASSFASGWNEQYF. The CDR3, as DNA: TGTGCCAGCAGTTTTGCTAGCGGGTGGAACGAGCAGTACTTC.